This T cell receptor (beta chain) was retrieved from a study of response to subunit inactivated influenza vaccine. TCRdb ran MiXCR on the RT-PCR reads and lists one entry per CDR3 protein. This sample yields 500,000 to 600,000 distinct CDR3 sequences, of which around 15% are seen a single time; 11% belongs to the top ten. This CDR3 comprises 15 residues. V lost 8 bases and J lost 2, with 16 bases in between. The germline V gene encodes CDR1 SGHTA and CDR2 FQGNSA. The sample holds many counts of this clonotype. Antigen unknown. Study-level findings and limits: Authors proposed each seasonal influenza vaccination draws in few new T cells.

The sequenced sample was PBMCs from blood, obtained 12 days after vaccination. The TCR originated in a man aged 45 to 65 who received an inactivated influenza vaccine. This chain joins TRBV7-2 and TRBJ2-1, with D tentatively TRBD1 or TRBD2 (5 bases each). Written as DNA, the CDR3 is TGTGCCAGCCGCCTTGGCAGGGAGACCTACAATGAGCAGTTCTTC. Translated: CASRLGRETYNEQFF. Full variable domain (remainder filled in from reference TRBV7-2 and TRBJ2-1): GAGVSQSPSNKVTEKGKDVELRCDPISGHTALYWYRQSLGQGLEFLIYFQGNSAPDKSGLPSDRFSAERTGGSVSTLTIQRTQQEDSAVYLCASRLGRETYNEQFFGPGTRLTVL.